Sequencing of this T cell receptor (beta chain) was carried out in a study of spatial heterogeneity in lung cancer. About the study: Alpha-chain sequences were consistently detected in smaller numbers than beta-chain sequences.

Overall study findings and caveats: Ubiquitous and regional nonsynonymous mutations were tracked by counts of ubiquitous and regional expanded TCRs, respectively. Tumor mutation counts were tracked by expanded intratumoral alpha and beta TCR counts.

This clonotype was observed at least ten times. Its antigen is not identified. A distinct unique molecular identifier was carried by each TCR cDNA molecule. TCRdb fed the 5' RACE reads into MiXCR, producing one record per CDR3 protein. This sample has under 15,000 distinct CDR3 sequences, with about 5.4% found just once. Time point specified: sample taken at primary tumor resection. Researchers sequenced whole RNA taken from tumor, nontumor lung or frozen PBMC without sorting. The germline gives CDR1 SGHKS, CDR2 YYEKEE (reference sequence). The CDR3 spans 14 residues. Trimming pared 4 bases from V and 7 bases from J, leaving 14 bases between.

This receptor was taken from a female donor with early-stage non-small cell lung cancer. The sample here was lung tumor tissue, taken at surgery. The V call is TRBV5-5, the J call TRBJ1-4; D is perhaps TRBD1 (5 bases). CDR3: CASSRPRQGEKLFF. As DNA, the CDR3 is TGTGCCAGCAGCCGCCCCAGGCAGGGTGAAAAACTGTTTTTT.